This T cell receptor (beta chain) was documented in a study of T cell responses to AZD1222 COVID-19 vaccine listed by TCRdb under 2021. Study-wide context: TCR sequencing was performed for about 250 trial participants, of whom roughly 200 were given two doses of AZD1222 and roughly 25 were given two doses of MenACWY control vaccine. Enrollment into the trials was organized by age into subgroups of 18-55, 56-69 and 70-plus years, and those subgroups contained 148, 28 and 57 TCR-sequenced participants, respectively.

Results and caveats for the whole study, not just this receptor: Most participants were white British and females outnumbered males, and the authors suggested that clonal diversity may have been underestimated. A significant rise in spike-specific TCR breadth and depth was observed after two AZD1222 doses relative to day 0 and relative to MenACWY recipients. Epitopes outside the regions mutated in the B.1.351 and B.1.1.7 variants were reportedly recognized by nearly half of the unique spike-specific TCRs. In the small 56-69-year group, the increase in depth fell short of significance, most likely because of low power. No day 14 peak-response samples were available, so repertoires were characterized only after the peak T cell response. CD4 TCRs associated with the vaccine covered the entire spike protein, and the dominant responses were in regions 160-218 and 743-854. Conclusions about previously exposed vaccinees are limited, since just 5 or 6 AZD1222 recipients were seropositive for SARS-CoV-2 at baseline.

Taken with the paper, the label for time point translates to: about 28 days (+/-7) after the second vaccine dose. What the treatment or condition label conveys for this sample: meningococcal conjugate vaccine given as trial control. Samples from vaccinated people were obtained from the UK trials COV001 and COV002, which included a single-blind randomized controlled phase 2/3 trial of AZD1222 (ChAdOx1 nCoV-19) in healthy adults. For TCRbeta chain sequencing, PBMC samples from trial participants were taken at day 0 and at day 28 after the second dose. The CDR3 regions of human TCRbeta chains were analyzed by immunosequencing. Under the source paper's analysis protocol: Repertoire TCRs were matched against a reference library of SARS-CoV-2-specific TCRs generated with the MIRA antigen-specificity platform. Breadth was defined as the fraction of unique TCRs that were SARS-CoV-2-associated. Depth was defined as the fraction of total T cells that were SARS-CoV-2-associated. Using the MIRA data, each spike-specific TCR was mapped to the spike region that the TCR reacts to and placed in a CD4 or CD8 class. Log10-transformed breadth and depth values were compared by one-way ANOVA with Sidak's multiple comparisons tests. This is the immuneACCESS table as TCRdb keeps it, with only in-frame sequences that have V and J called. A part of the clones is gone; compared with another copy, unresolved V genes explain less than half, and the rest is unexplained. V, J and clone size derive from that table, while D and trimming were established from the DNA sequence. In all, the sample holds approximately 150,000 clones, and 70% to 90% of those were seen once. 5% to 5.5% of the sample is taken by the ten largest.

Trimming removed 5 bases from V and 2 bases from J, leaving 6 bases between the germline ends. The germline V gene encodes CDR1 LNHDA and CDR2 SQIVND (reference sequence). There are 13 amino acids in the CDR3, from cysteine to phenylalanine inclusive. Just CDR3 DNA is preserved here, 39 bases in frame from base 1. To note about this clone: Its antigen specificity is not known. The record has no base qualities; no much larger clone is one base away.

Sequences were derived from peripheral blood, sampled 28 days after the second dose of the MenACWY control vaccine. The V and J segments used are TRBV19 and TRBJ1-4; the D gene is unclear. The receptor was derived from an adult who received the MenACWY meningococcal vaccine as a control. At the DNA level, the sequence is TGTGCCAGTAGTGGGCAGACTAATGAAAAACTGTTTTTT. Its protein is CASSGQTNEKLFF.